One sample yielded the 28 T cell receptor beta chains listed below, sequenced in a study of shared clonotypes between healthy human individuals. Here immunoSEQ multiplex PCR was the method, and the copy in TCRdb shows in-frame clones only, minus some. The profile covers 2 million to 2.5 million clones, with 85% to 95% appearing a single time and 0.37% taken by the ten largest. Sequencing was carried out using naive CD4+ T cells from PBMCs. This sample's subset: CD45RA+ positively selected. Source of these receptors: a man younger than 30 in good health. Some clones in this sample may be carry-over from other donors' samples.

A single count supports this clone. The CDR3 protein is CASSLKPRPNYNEQFF. DNA for the CDR3: TGCGCCAGCAGCTTGAAGCCGAGACCGAACTACAATGAGCAGTTCTTC. J is TRBJ2-1 and V is TRBV5-1; D gene ambiguous. Per germline, CDR1 SGHRS and CDR2 YFSETQ. V lost 1 base and J lost 3, with 14 bases in between. CDR3 length: 16 amino acids. Together with reference TRBV5-1 and TRBJ2-1, the CDR3 gives the full variable domain: KAGVTQTPRYLIKTRGQQVTLSCSPISGHRSVSWYQQTPGQGLQFLFEYFSETQRNKGNFPGRFSGRQFSNSRSEMNVSTLELGDSALYLCASSLKPRPNYNEQFFGPGTRLTVL.

For this clone: This same CDR3 is encoded by further DNA sequences in the sample. The chain employs TRBV6-6 and TRBJ2-1; tentatively, D is TRBD1 (6 bases). The CDR3 loop spans 13 amino acids. Germline CDR1 is MNHNY and CDR2 is SVGAGI (reference sequence). V was pared by 4 bases and J by 3 bases, with 7 bases between. CDR3 in amino acids: CASSSDSYNEQFF. The CDR3 nucleotides are TGTGCCAGCAGTTCGGACAGCTACAATGAGCAGTTCTTC.

The chain links TRBV7-9 to TRBJ2-7, with 10 nucleotides matching TRBD1. Germline V gene data show CDR1 as SEHNR and CDR2 as FQNEAQ (reference sequence). Germline trimming cut 1 base from V and 7 bases from J; bases unmatched to any gene: 7. The CDR3 runs 15 residues. The DNA for the CDR3 is TGTGCCAGCAGCTTAGGGACAGGGGGTGGATCGGAGCAGTACTTC. Protein sequence: CASSLGTGGGSEQYF.

As concerns this clone: Other DNA sequences within the sample encode an identical CDR3. The chain couples TRBV18 to TRBJ2-7; 10 positions agree with TRBD1. V was clipped by 4 bases and J by 1 base; unmatched bases: 4. Germline V gene sequence: CDR1 KGHSH, CDR2 LQKENI. The CDR3 contains 15 residues. The CDR3 DNA reads TGTGCCAGCTCACGTCCGGGACAGGGGTCCTACGAGCAGTACTTC. As protein: CASSRPGQGSYEQYF.

CDR3 in DNA: TGTGCCAGCAACCGCCCCCCGGGACAGGGAGTAGGTGGCTACACCTTC. This sequence encodes CASNRPPGQGVGGYTF. The chain uses TRBV2 and TRBJ1-2; 9 nucleotides align to TRBD1. Germline assignment: CDR1 SNHLY and CDR2 FYNNEI. The V and J ends lost 7 bases and 7 bases, in that order; junction bases with no gene match: 16. CDR3 length equals 16 residues.

The V and J genes are TRBV2 and TRBJ2-7; 9 bases are shared with TRBD1. CDR3 length: 13 residues. V shed 6 bases, J shed 6 bases, and the junction held 6 bases outside the gene matches. Germline V gene lookup returns CDR1 SNHLY and CDR2 FYNNEI. The CDR3: CASSWTGVAEQYF. The DNA of the CDR3 is TGTGCCAGCAGCTGGACAGGGGTGGCCGAGCAGTACTTC.

V is TRBV5-1 and J is TRBJ2-3, with 7 bases fitting TRBD2. The CDR3 sequence is 16 residues long. In germline, CDR1 is SGHRS, CDR2 YFSETQ. V lost 0 bases, J lost 5 bases, and 9 bases stayed unmatched. CDR3 sequence reads: CASSLASAGEVDTQYF. In DNA, the CDR3 is TGCGCCAGCAGCTTGGCCTCGGCGGGAGAAGTAGATACGCAGTATTTT.

In DNA form, the CDR3 reads TGTGCCAGCAGCACCGGGACAGGGCACACTGAAGCTTTCTTT. It codes for CASSTGTGHTEAFF. The chain combines TRBV5-8 with TRBJ1-1; 9 bases agree with TRBD1. The CDR3 extends over 14 amino acids. CDR1 is SGHTS, CDR2 YDEGEE, per germline. With V trimmed by 4 bases and J by 3 bases, 4 bases remained unmatched.

The chain employs TRBV5-4 and TRBJ1-1; 8 nucleotides line up with TRBD1. V trimming: 0 bases; J trimming: 7 bases; junction bases outside the gene matches: 8. The CDR3 has 15 amino acids. Germline CDR1 SGHNT, CDR2 YYREEE (reference sequence). The CDR3 coding sequence is TGTGCCAGCAGCTTGGATTTGGACAGGGAGGGTGAAGCTTTCTTT. Translated, it gives CASSLDLDREGEAFF.

The gene calls are TRBV6-1 and TRBJ1-6, with a weak D call TRBD1 (5 bases). V was shortened by 10 bases and J by 7 bases, with 17 bases between the two germline ends. The CDR3 has 14 residues. Per the germline V gene, CDR1 is MNHNS and CDR2 is SASEGT. The CDR3 region has the DNA TGTGCCATTAGGGGCCAGGGCCAGAATTCACCCCTCCACTTT. Translation: CAIRGQGQNSPLHF.

The gene calls are TRBV7-3 and TRBJ2-3, with 9 positions matching TRBD2. The J segment lost 8 bases and the V segment lost 5 bases, leaving 5 bases of the junction unmatched. The CDR3 length is 13 residues. Germline V lookup: CDR1 SGHTA, CDR2 FQGTGA. CDR3 region: CASSNSGRSTQYF. In nucleotides, the CDR3 is TGTGCCAGCAGCAATAGCGGGAGAAGTACGCAGTATTTT. Variable domain in full (rest from reference TRBV7-3 and TRBJ2-3): GAGVSQTPSNKVTEKGKYVELRCDPISGHTALYWYRQSLGQGPEFLIYFQGTGAADDSGLPNDRFFAVRPEGSVSTLKIQRTERGDSAVYLCASSNSGRSTQYFGPGTRLTVL.

The gene calls are TRBV19 and TRBJ2-2; no reliable D call. The CDR3 extends over 14 amino acids. The germline gives CDR1 LNHDA, CDR2 SQIVND (reference sequence). The V gene lost 8 bases and the J gene lost 0 bases, with 10 bases spanning the gap. The CDR3, as DNA: TGTGCCAGTTCCAGTTTGGCGAACACCGGGGAGCTGTTTTTT. Translated: CASSSLANTGELFF. The complete variable domain, with remaining parts taken from reference TRBV19 and TRBJ2-2, reads DGGITQSPKYLFRKEGQNVTLSCEQNLNHDAMYWYRQDPGQGLRLIYYSQIVNDFQKGDIAEGYSVSREKKESFPLTVTSAQKNPTAFYLCASSSLANTGELFFGEGSRLTVL.

The chain uses TRBV2 and TRBJ1-3; a possible D gene is TRBD1 (6 bases). Per the germline V gene, CDR1 is SNHLY and CDR2 is FYNNEI. The CDR3 length is 14 residues. Trimming left V 4 bases short and J 7 bases short, with 14 bases between. Here the CDR3 reads CASSAQGMRNTIYF. The CDR3 bases are TGTGCCAGCAGTGCACAGGGTATGAGGAACACCATATATTTT.

A few counts support this clone. The V and J genes are TRBV20-1 and TRBJ1-1; D gene uncertain. The CDR3 has 10 amino acids. Germline CDR1 and CDR2: DFQATT and SNEGSKA (reference sequence). Trimming took off 2 bases at V and 11 bases at J, with 9 bases between the two ends. Written as DNA, the CDR3 is TGCAGTGCTAGAAGCCCACTGGCTTTCTTT. Translated, it gives CSARSPLAFF.

The CDR3, as DNA: TGTGCCAGCAGCTCCCGTCTAGCGGGAGGGTACGAGCAGTACTTC. Residues: CASSSRLAGGYEQYF. The rearrangement joins TRBV7-9 to TRBJ2-7; TRBD2 agrees at 12 bases. In germline, CDR1 is SEHNR, CDR2 FQNEAQ (reference sequence). The V gene end was trimmed by 4 bases and the J gene end by 4 bases; junction bases not matched to a gene: 5. The CDR3 spans 15 residues. Complete variable domain (other parts from reference TRBV7-9 and TRBJ2-7): DTGVSQNPRHKITKRGQNVTFRCDPISEHNRLYWYRQTLGQGPEFLTYFQNEAQLEKSRLLSDRFSAERPKGSFSTLEIQRTEQGDSAMYLCASSSRLAGGYEQYFGPGTRLTVT.

The chain joins TRBV7-2 to TRBJ2-2, with a tentative D call TRBD2 (6 bases). Germline CDR1 is SGHTA and CDR2 is FQGNSA. The germline V and J ends were trimmed by 5 bases and 5 bases, with 21 bases remaining between them. The CDR3 spans 17 residues. The DNA for the CDR3 is TGTGCCAGCAGCAGGAGTGATTTCGGACTACCTACCGGGGAGCTGTTTTTT. It specifies CASSRSDFGLPTGELFF.

This clone was detected a few times. The chain joins TRBV29-1 to TRBJ1-1; D call uncertain. This CDR3 spans 12 amino acids. Trimming removed 2 bases at V and 1 base at J, with 5 bases between. The germline gives CDR1 SQVTM, CDR2 ANQGSEA. Here the CDR3 DNA reads TGCAGCGTTGAATTACAGAACACTGAAGCTTTCTTT. Translated: CSVELQNTEAFF.

Worth noting for this clone: Other nucleotide sequences from this sample produce the same CDR3. The CDR3 region has the DNA TGTGCCAGCAGCGTACAAGAGACCCAGTACTTC. This translates into CASSVQETQYF. The rearrangement links TRBV7-9 to TRBJ2-5; D not resolved. CDR1 SEHNR and CDR2 FQNEAQ come from the germline V gene (reference sequence). V was pared by 5 bases and J by 2 bases, with 3 bases between. There are 11 residues in the CDR3.

This clone was counted between two and nine times. The chain recombines TRBV5-1 with TRBJ1-5; 8 bases align to TRBD1. The V and J ends lost 4 bases and 4 bases, in that order; junction bases with no gene match: 4. The CDR3 spans 14 residues. Germline V gene lookup returns CDR1 SGHRS and CDR2 YFSETQ. The CDR3 reads CASSRGQGNQPQHF. CDR3 sequence (DNA): TGCGCCAGCAGCCGAGGACAGGGAAATCAGCCCCAGCATTTT.

The CDR3 coding sequence is TGTGCCAGCTCACCAACTAGCGGGAACACCTACAATGAGCAGTTCTTC. Protein sequence: CASSPTSGNTYNEQFF. The gene calls are TRBV18 and TRBJ2-1, with 10 bases fitting TRBD2. Germline-derived CDR1 and CDR2 are KGHSH and LQKENI. The ends lost 2 bases at V and 2 bases at J; junction bases unmatched: 3. The CDR3 loop spans 16 amino acids. Based on the CDR3 plus reference TRBV18 and TRBJ2-1, the full variable domain is NAGVMQNPRHLVRRRGQEARLRCSPMKGHSHVYWYRQLPEEGLKFMVYLQKENIIDESGMPKERFSAEFPKEGPSILRIQQVVRGDSAAYFCASSPTSGNTYNEQFFGPGTRLTVL.

The chain links TRBV4-1 to TRBJ1-4; unclear D gene. V dropped 1 base and J dropped 8 bases, with 11 bases sitting between them. Germline loops: CDR1 MGHRA, CDR2 YSYEKL. The CDR3 spans 14 residues. For the CDR3, the DNA is TGCGCCAGCAGCCAAGCCCTCTTGGTCGAAAAACTGTTTTTT. Translated, it gives CASSQALLVEKLFF.

The chain employs TRBV19 and TRBJ2-3; D remains ambiguous. Germline CDR1 is LNHDA and CDR2 is SQIVND (reference sequence). V was trimmed by 10 bases and J by 2 bases, leaving 13 bases between them. The CDR3 has 13 amino acids. This CDR3 reads CATQSRNTDTQYF. DNA for the CDR3: TGTGCCACTCAGAGCAGAAACACAGATACGCAGTATTTT.

Only one count was recorded for this clone. The chain recombines TRBV27 with TRBJ1-2, with D unclear. CDR3 length equals 13 residues. Trimming shortened V by 3 bases and J by 4 bases, and 9 bases separated the two germline ends. Germline V lookup: CDR1 MNHEY, CDR2 SMNVEV (reference sequence). In DNA, the CDR3 is TGTGCCAGCAGTTTGCATCTATCCTATGGCTACACCTTC. Its protein product is CASSLHLSYGYTF.

V usage is TRBV7-6 and J usage is TRBJ2-1, with 11 bases identical to TRBD2. The CDR3 is 14 residues long. CDR1 and CDR2 (germline): SGHVS, FNYEAQ. After removal of 8 bases from V and 4 bases from J, the junction contained 4 bases not matched to a gene. This chain's CDR3 is CASPGTSGYNEQFF. The CDR3 DNA reads as TGTGCCAGCCCCGGGACTAGCGGATACAATGAGCAGTTCTTC. Full variable domain (rest looked up from reference TRBV7-6 and TRBJ2-1): GAGVSQSPRYKVTKRGQDVALRCDPISGHVSLYWYRQALGQGPEFLTYFNYEAQQDKSGLPNDRFSAERPEGSISTLTIQRTEQRDSAMYRCASPGTSGYNEQFFGPGTRLTVL.

The J gene is TRBJ1-2, the V gene TRBV10-3; D perhaps matches TRBD1 (5 bases). Germline-derived CDR1 and CDR2 are ENHRY and SYGVKD. The V end was cut by 3 bases, the J end by 5 bases, with 10 bases between. This CDR3 spans 13 amino acids. The CDR3 is CAISDKGDYGYTF. DNA for the CDR3: TGTGCCATCAGTGACAAAGGGGATTATGGCTACACCTTC.

DNA for the CDR3: TGTGCCAGCACCGATATAGCGGGAGGCACGCGGGAGCAGTACTTC. Translating it yields CASTDIAGGTREQYF. The chain combines TRBV2 with TRBJ2-7; 10 positions match TRBD2. From germline, CDR1 is SNHLY and CDR2 FYNNEI. This CDR3 contains 15 residues. After removal of 7 bases from V and 7 bases from J, the junction contained 13 bases not matched to a gene.

This rearrangement joins TRBV19 to TRBJ1-2; a weak D match, TRBD1 (6 bases). The CDR3 consists of 14 residues. Between the trimmed V and J ends, which lost 5 bases and 3 bases, there was a span of 13 bases. The germline V gene has CDR1 LNHDA and CDR2 SQIVND (reference sequence). The chain's CDR3 is CASSPGGGYYGYTF. CDR3 coding DNA: TGTGCCAGTAGTCCCGGGGGGGGCTACTATGGCTACACCTTC.

CDR3 sequence: CASWENGKLFF. DNA for the CDR3: TGTGCCTCTTGGGAAAATGGGAAACTGTTTTTT. V gene TRBV19 combines with J gene TRBJ1-4; D not certain. V was trimmed by 11 bases and J by 11 bases, leaving 15 bases between them. Germline values: CDR1 LNHDA, CDR2 SQIVND (reference sequence). This CDR3 contains 11 residues.